These 30 T cell receptor beta chains were all obtained from the same sample, sequenced in a study of blood T cell repertoires in COVID-19. The table came from immunoSEQ multiplex PCR; TCRdb's copy has only in-frame clones and leaves some out. The sample holds 310,000 or so clones, roughly 90% seen once. Sequenced input: peripheral blood. These TCRs come from a woman in her forties or fifties with active or convalescent COVID-19.

This chain joins TRBV30 and TRBJ1-2, with 12 bases aligning to TRBD1. With V trimmed by 0 bases and J by 4 bases, 9 bases remained unmatched. The CDR3 covers 17 residues. Per germline, CDR1 GTSNPN and CDR2 SVGIG (reference sequence). The CDR3 is CAWSVGTGGDGVYGYTF. CDR3 nucleotide sequence: TGTGCCTGGAGTGTAGGGACAGGGGGCGACGGGGTCTATGGCTACACCTTC.

V usage is TRBV27 and J usage is TRBJ1-2, with a weak D call TRBD1 (5 bases). V lost 3 bases, J lost 5 bases, and 13 bases lay in between. The CDR3 consists of 14 residues. The germline CDR1 and CDR2 sequences are MNHEY and SMNVEV (reference sequence). CDR3 sequence reads: CASSFAQVGYGYTF. The DNA of the CDR3 is TGTGCCAGCAGTTTCGCACAGGTCGGGTATGGCTACACCTTC.

The chain is built from TRBV4-1 and TRBJ1-4; D gene unclear. Germline-derived CDR1 and CDR2 are MGHRA and YSYEKL. The CDR3 length is 18 residues. The germline V and J ends were trimmed by 0 bases and 1 base, with 15 bases remaining between them. CDR3 DNA: TGCGCCAGCAGCCAAGACCCCCAGGTTGGCGTAACTAATGAAAAACTGTTTTTT. Its protein product is CASSQDPQVGVTNEKLFF.

This clone was picked up one time. V gene TRBV19 combines with J gene TRBJ2-1, with 12 bases identical to TRBD2. V gave up 4 bases and J gave up 8 bases; unmatched junction bases: 9. In germline, CDR1 is LNHDA, CDR2 SQIVND (reference sequence). The CDR3 contains 16 residues. The chain's CDR3 is CASSNYLAGGGYEQFF. The CDR3 DNA is TGTGCCAGTAGTAATTATCTAGCGGGAGGGGGTTATGAGCAGTTCTTC.

The chain employs TRBV4-1 and TRBJ2-7, with 10 bases fitting TRBD1. The trim removed 1 base at V and 3 bases at J, leaving 3 bases unmatched. The CDR3 is made up of 15 amino acids. The germline gives CDR1 MGHRA, CDR2 YSYEKL. In DNA, the CDR3 is TGCGCCAGCAGCCAAGGGGGACAGGGGTTCTACGAGCAGTACTTC. Its translation is CASSQGGQGFYEQYF.

This chain links TRBV3-1 (or the pseudogene TRBV3-2) with TRBJ2-1; 10 nucleotides match TRBD2. The CDR3 sequence is 19 residues long. Germline CDR1 and CDR2: LGHDT and YNNKEL (reference sequence). J lost 1 base, V lost 6 bases, and 15 bases had no gene match. The CDR3 here is CASSPPAGGPYISYNEQFF. The CDR3, as DNA: TGTGCCAGCAGTCCTCCAGCGGGAGGGCCATACATTTCCTACAATGAGCAGTTCTTC.

This clone came up once. The chain couples TRBV5-8 to TRBJ2-5, with 11 positions matching TRBD2. This CDR3 comprises 16 residues. Germline CDR1 and CDR2: SGHTS and YDEGEE. Trimming at V came to 5 bases and at J to 4 bases, leaving 10 bases not matched to a gene. The CDR3: CASSLDGTSGRETQYF. Here the CDR3 DNA reads TGTGCCAGCAGTCTGGACGGAACTAGCGGGAGAGAGACCCAGTACTTC.

The J gene is TRBJ2-6, the V gene TRBV2, with D possibly being TRBD1 (6 bases). The CDR3 extends over 17 amino acids. The germline CDR1 and CDR2 sequences are SNHLY and FYNNEI. Trimming stripped 5 bases from V and 0 bases from J, with 14 bases between. CDR3 nucleotide sequence: TGTGCCAGCAGTTTGGGACACTCAAGCTCTGGGGCCAACGTCCTGACTTTC. Encoded protein: CASSLGHSSSGANVLTF.

V gene TRBV19 combines with J gene TRBJ1-1, with a weak D call TRBD1 (6 bases). Trimming removed 4 bases at V and 3 bases at J, with 18 bases between. Germline V gives CDR1 LNHDA, CDR2 SQIVND (reference sequence). This CDR3 contains 16 residues. The DNA for the CDR3 is TGTGCCAGTAGTACGAATTACAGGGATCCTCACACTGAAGCTTTCTTT. This codes for CASSTNYRDPHTEAFF.

This clone showed up just a few times. This chain links TRBV10-2 with TRBJ1-5; D not resolved. The CDR3 is 13 residues long. The germline CDR1 and CDR2 sequences are WSHSY and SAAADI. V lost 3 bases to trimming and J lost 5 bases, with 8 bases between them. CDR3: CASSERGDQPQHF. CDR3 nucleotides: TGCGCCAGCAGTGAACGGGGTGATCAGCCCCAGCATTTT.

The gene calls are TRBV18 and TRBJ1-3; 9 bases are a match to TRBD1. Trimming took 0 bases from V and 7 from J; bases not matched to a gene: 10. The CDR3 extends over 17 amino acids. Germline CDR1 is KGHSH and CDR2 is LQKENI. DNA for the CDR3: TGTGCCAGCTCACCACCGTGGACAGGGGAATCGGGGAACACCATATATTTT. Translation: CASSPPWTGESGNTIYF.

V and J are TRBV14 and TRBJ2-5; the match to TRBD2 covers 10 bases. Germline values: CDR1 SGHDN, CDR2 FVKESK. The trim removed 3 bases at V and 5 bases at J, leaving 3 bases unmatched. This CDR3 region has 14 residues. The CDR3 coding sequence is TGTGCCAGCAGCCAGGGACTAGCGAGGGAGACCCAGTACTTC. Amino acid sequence: CASSQGLARETQYF.

The chain carries TRBV6-4 and TRBJ2-5, with 7 bases matching TRBD2. J lost 7 bases, V lost 4 bases, and 6 bases had no gene match. The CDR3 runs 13 residues. The germline CDR1 and CDR2 sequences are MRHNA and SNTAGT. The CDR3 region is CASSGLASGTQYF. CDR3 coding DNA: TGTGCCAGCAGTGGACTAGCCTCGGGGACCCAGTACTTC.

This clone was found once. V is TRBV28 and J is TRBJ1-5; TRBD1 is a possible D gene (5 bases). Germline V gives CDR1 MDHEN, CDR2 SYDVKM. This CDR3 has 14 residues. The germline V and J ends were trimmed by 5 bases and 3 bases, with 11 bases remaining between them. The CDR3 here is CASSPTVNNQPQHF. CDR3 DNA: TGTGCCAGCAGTCCGACAGTAAACAATCAGCCCCAGCATTTT.

The V gene is TRBV6-5, the J gene TRBJ1-2, with D perhaps matching TRBD1 (5 bases). CDR3 size: 14 residues. Germline values: CDR1 MNHEY, CDR2 SVGAGI. V lost 4 bases, J lost 2 bases, and 11 bases lay in between. The CDR3 region is CASSWIQGNYGYTF. CDR3 nucleotide sequence: TGTGCCAGCAGTTGGATCCAGGGAAACTATGGCTACACCTTC.

The V and J genes are TRBV19 and TRBJ2-1; 9 positions match TRBD2. The CDR3 contains 14 residues. V shed 10 bases, J shed 8 bases, and the junction held 12 bases outside the gene matches. The germline V gene has CDR1 LNHDA and CDR2 SQIVND (reference sequence). CDR3: CATALVAGEHEQFF. CDR3 DNA: TGTGCCACCGCCCTAGTAGCGGGAGAACATGAGCAGTTCTTC.

The rearrangement joins TRBV25-1 to TRBJ2-7; D perhaps matches TRBD2 (5 bases). This CDR3 spans 15 amino acids. Trimming cost V 3 bases and J 6 bases, with 18 bases left between them. CDR1 and CDR2 (germline): MGHDK, SYGVNS. The CDR3 bases are TGTGCCAGCAGTGAGAGTATGTGGTCGCGGGCCGAGCAGTACTTC. As protein: CASSESMWSRAEQYF.

This clone has just one count. This chain joins TRBV11-2 and TRBJ2-7, with 14 bases that match TRBD2. This CDR3 has 14 residues. V lost 3 bases and J lost 6; bases outside the gene matches: 1. CDR1 and CDR2 (germline): SGHAT, FQNNGV. CDR3 nucleotides: TGTGCCAGCAGCTTCGGACTAGCGGGAGGCGAGCAGTACTTC. Amino acid sequence: CASSFGLAGGEQYF.

V gene TRBV23-1 combines with J gene TRBJ2-3; D is possibly TRBD1 (5 bases). TRBV23-1 falls under the ORF class, with uncertain function. CDR3 length: 16 amino acids. The germline V and J ends were trimmed by 5 bases and 4 bases, with 19 bases remaining between them. The CDR3 protein is CASSISRVDLSDTQYF. CDR3 nucleotides: TGCGCCAGCAGTATTAGCAGGGTCGACCTCTCAGATACGCAGTATTTT.

The V call is TRBV6-5, the J call TRBJ1-2, with 8 bases identical to TRBD1. The trim removed 6 bases at V and 6 bases at J, leaving 6 bases unmatched. CDR3 length equals 13 residues. Germline assignment: CDR1 MNHEY and CDR2 SVGAGI. The CDR3 loop is CASRRGQVDGYTF. In DNA form, the CDR3 reads TGTGCCAGCAGACGGGGACAGGTAGATGGCTACACCTTC.

The chain is built from TRBV7-9 and TRBJ2-3; D gene uncertain. Per germline, CDR1 SEHNR and CDR2 FQNEAQ (reference sequence). The CDR3 is made up of 14 amino acids. Trimming cost V 6 bases and J 1 base, with 11 bases left between them. CDR3 amino acids: CASSYGGGTDTQYF. CDR3 nucleotides: TGTGCCAGCAGTTACGGCGGAGGCACAGATACGCAGTATTTT.

The J gene is TRBJ2-2, the V gene TRBV7-9; 16 positions agree with TRBD2. Germline values: CDR1 SEHNR, CDR2 FQNEAQ (reference sequence). Unmatched junction bases numbered 7, after V lost 5 bases and J lost 4 bases. The CDR3 extends over 18 amino acids. CDR3 sequence reads: CASSPPGLAGGPTGELFF. The CDR3 DNA follows: TGTGCCAGCAGCCCCCCGGGACTAGCGGGAGGGCCCACCGGGGAGCTGTTTTTT.

This clone was seen once. V and J are TRBV5-4 and TRBJ2-5, with 14 nucleotides matching TRBD2. Germline V lookup: CDR1 SGHNT, CDR2 YYREEE (reference sequence). The V gene end was trimmed by 6 bases and the J gene end by 5 bases; junction bases not matched to a gene: 12. The CDR3 length is 17 residues. CDR3 in amino acids: CASTPRLAGGQAETQYF. CDR3 coding DNA: TGTGCCAGCACCCCGCGACTAGCGGGGGGGCAGGCGGAGACCCAGTACTTC.

The genes are TRBV5-1 and TRBJ2-3; D is unclear. The CDR3 sequence is 15 residues long. The V end was cut by 0 bases, the J end by 0 bases, with 8 bases between. Germline V gene data show CDR1 as SGHRS and CDR2 as YFSETQ. DNA for the CDR3: TGCGCCAGCAGCTTGGCTGGTACTAGCACAGATACGCAGTATTTT. Its protein product is CASSLAGTSTDTQYF.

The J gene is TRBJ1-1, the V gene TRBV19; 7 bases align to TRBD1. This CDR3 has 14 residues. Looked up from germline, CDR1 is LNHDA and CDR2 is SQIVND (reference sequence). The junction had 3 bases not matched to a gene; V was cut back by 5 bases and J by 0 bases. In DNA form, the CDR3 reads TGTGCCAGTAGTGAGACAGGGTTGAACACTGAAGCTTTCTTT. Its protein is CASSETGLNTEAFF.

Of note for this clone: The same CDR3 arises from other DNA sequences in this sample as well. The chain links TRBV27 to TRBJ1-5; TRBD1 matches at 7 bases. Per germline, CDR1 MNHEY and CDR2 SMNVEV (reference sequence). This CDR3 is built from 15 residues. V gave up 0 bases and J gave up 2 bases; unmatched junction bases: 1. The chain's CDR3 is CASSLSGQGNQPQHF. The CDR3 nucleotides are TGTGCCAGCAGTTTATCAGGACAGGGCAATCAGCCCCAGCATTTT.

The count of this clone is one. The chain carries TRBV7-8 and TRBJ1-3; D gene unclear. The V gene's germline CDR1 is SGHVS and CDR2 FQNEAQ. The CDR3 has 16 amino acids. V lost 1 base to trimming and J lost 0 bases, with 10 bases between them. Here the CDR3 reads CASSLGRVFSGNTIYF. Here the CDR3 DNA reads TGTGCCAGCAGCTTAGGGCGGGTGTTCTCTGGAAACACCATATATTTT. Using reference TRBV7-8 and TRBJ1-3 for the parts outside the CDR3, the full variable domain is GAGVSQSPRYKVAKRGQDVALRCDPISGHVSLFWYQQALGQGPEFLTYFQNEAQLDKSGLPSDRFFAERPEGSVSTLKIQRTQQEDSAVYLCASSLGRVFSGNTIYFGEGSWLTVV.

V and J are TRBV19 and TRBJ2-1; TRBD1 agrees at 8 bases. Germline CDR1 and CDR2: LNHDA and SQIVND (reference sequence). This CDR3 has 15 residues. V shed 0 bases, J shed 4 bases, and the junction held 2 bases outside the gene matches. The CDR3 coding sequence is TGTGCCAGTAGTATAGAAGGGACAGGTTACAATGAGCAGTTCTTC. It translates to CASSIEGTGYNEQFF.

The chain joins TRBV6-2 or TRBV6-3 to TRBJ1-1, with 8 bases aligning to TRBD1. CDR3 length: 14 amino acids. Germline V gives CDR1 MNHEY, CDR2 SVGEGT. J was trimmed by 7 bases and V by 6 bases; bases with no gene match: 10. In DNA, the CDR3 is TGTGCCAGCAGCAGGAGACAGGGGCCGGATGAAGCTTTCTTT. Amino acids: CASSRRQGPDEAFF.

The chain is built from TRBV3-1 (or the pseudogene TRBV3-2) and TRBJ2-7; tentatively, D is TRBD1 (6 bases). This CDR3 spans 15 amino acids. V shed 4 bases and J shed 7 bases, with 20 bases lying between them. Per germline, CDR1 LGHDT and CDR2 YNNKEL (reference sequence). The CDR3 DNA follows: TGTGCCAGCAGCCGTCTACAGGGCAGAACGGGTGAGCAGTACTTC. Its translation: CASSRLQGRTGEQYF.